This T cell receptor beta chain came from a study of T cell changes during pregnancy in multiple sclerosis. Germline values: CDR1 LNHNV, CDR2 YYDKDF (reference sequence). The CDR3 is 14 amino acids. J lost 8 bases, V lost 5 bases, and 11 bases had no gene match. Clones were sequenced by immunoSEQ multiplex PCR, and TCRdb holds only the in-frame ones, with some missing. The table records about 49,000 clones, 85% to 95% of them present only once. The genes are TRBV15 and TRBJ1-2; TRBD1 aligns across 7 bases. The source is a female donor with multiple sclerosis, enrolled in a pregnancy study. The specimen was CD8+ T cells from peripheral blood mononuclear cells, collected in the first trimester of pregnancy. The DNA of the CDR3 is TGTGCCACCAGCGTAAGCACAGGGGAGTGGGGCTACACCTTC. Translated: CATSVSTGEWGYTF.